This T cell receptor beta chain was retrieved from a study of blood T cell repertoires in COVID-19. At the level of the study: Some COVID-19 samples were acute and others convalescent; all came from the United States, Italy and Spain. The cDNA or gDNA used as material had been derived from T cells, B-cell-depleted T cells, or PBMCs.

Per the original data handling: Nucleated cell counts were estimated from reference gene primer amplification. Produced via immunoSEQ multiplex PCR; TCRdb's table is partial and in-frame only. The V and J calls and clone size come from that table; D and trimming were worked out from the DNA. The data hold approximately 150,000 clones, with around nine tenths observed a single time. This clone was recorded only once. This CDR3 region has 14 residues. The V end lost 1 base, the J end lost 4 bases, and 8 bases lay between the germline ends. Germline lookup yields CDR1 MDHEN and CDR2 SYDVKM. Specimen: peripheral blood. This receptor was taken from a man between 65 and 79 years old with active COVID-19. This sequence joins TRBV28 and TRBJ1-5; D gene ambiguous. CDR3 bases: TGTGCCAGCAGTTTATCTAGAGGGAATCAGCCCCAGCATTTT. This encodes CASSLSRGNQPQHF.